This T cell receptor beta chain comes out of a study of blood T cell repertoires in COVID-19. The protocol was immunoSEQ multiplex PCR, while the TCRdb copy is restricted to in-frame clones and leaves out a portion. The sample has about 270,000 clones, about 87% seen once. The CDR3 runs 15 residues. Per the germline V gene, CDR1 is SGDLS and CDR2 is YYNGEE. With 0 bases removed from V and 3 bases from J, the gap between germline ends came to 13 bases. The specimen was peripheral blood. This TCR came from a man between 60 and 75 years old who had recovered from COVID-19. The chain links TRBV9 to TRBJ2-7; D remains ambiguous. The CDR3 spells CASSVGPGSLYEQYF. The CDR3 nucleotides are TGTGCCAGCAGCGTAGGACCAGGTTCCCTCTACGAGCAGTACTTC.